This T cell receptor beta chain came from a study of T cell repertoires in cytomegalovirus infection. Study information: Alongside well-studied HLA-B-restricted CMV epitopes, recently identified HLA-C-restricted CMV epitopes were also used. Based on public TCR beta signatures, there were indications of CMV infection and of a matching HLA type. General observations from the study: Predominance within the ex vivo response was attributable to HLA-C-restricted CMV-specific TCR beta clonotypes. Identification of carriers of CMV plus the relevant HLA was achieved through cumulative public TCR beta family frequency.

TCRdb re-analysed the reads in MiXCR, keeping a single row per CDR3 protein. The table shows more than 250,000 distinct CDR3 sequences, with roughly 25% occurring only once. This clonotype was observed a few times. Its specificity is unknown. The CDR3 sequence is 15 residues long. V was pared by 4 bases and J by 9 bases, with 9 bases of the junction left unmatched. Germline CDR1 SGHNT, CDR2 YYREEE (reference sequence). This clonotype was sampled from a human donor in good health (CMV status not recorded). Some clones in this sample may be carry-over from other donors' samples. The chain joins TRBV5-4 to TRBJ2-1; 11 nucleotides align to TRBD1. The material was cultured PBMCs, obtained from culture after CMV antigen stimulation. CDR3 sequence reads: CASSPRDRGLSEQFF. CDR3 nucleotides: TGTGCCAGCAGCCCGCGGGACAGGGGGTTATCTGAGCAGTTCTTC. Full variable domain (outside the CDR3, taken from reference TRBV5-4 and TRBJ2-1): ETGVTQSPTHLIKTRGQQVTLRCSSQSGHNTVSWYQQALGQGPQFIFQYYREEENGRGNFPPRFSGLQFPNYSSELNVNALELDDSALYLCASSPRDRGLSEQFFGPGTRLTVL.